Sequencing of this TCR beta chain was carried out in a study of CD8+CD57+ T cells in acquired aplastic anemia (dated by TCRdb to between 2018 and 2020). Context from the whole study: A mean of around 3 ug of DNA, ranging from about 0.17 to 30 ug, was extracted from sorted CD4+ and CD8+ cells. Mean read counts for healthy donor samples were 10 million to 10.8 million for CD4+ cells and 11.0 million for CD8+ cells.

The research as a whole found: No significant difference in CD8+ Simpson's diversity was found between patients and healthy controls (P=0.060). Although 25 to 30 CD8+ CDR3 sequences were shared by patients and controls, these sequences appeared highly expressed in patients and within the immunodominant clones of patients.

Trimming costs V 3 bases and J 4 bases, and their ends lie 8 bases apart. From the germline V gene (reference sequence), CDR1 is SEHNR and CDR2 is FQNEAQ. The CDR3 starts with the cysteine, ends with the phenylalanine, and has 13 residues. Only the CDR3 DNA stays, 39 bases, in frame from base 1. This clonotype was picked up a small number of times. Its antigen is currently not known. Base qualities are not at hand, and no much larger clone is one base apart. TCR beta VDJ combination and CDR3 sequence profiling used genomic DNA as the template. An Illumina HiSeq 2000 was the platform used for TCR repertoire sequencing. The paper's data handling went like this. TRBV/TRBJ rearrangement plots, CDR3 size and DJ length profiles, and Simpson's diversity index were used to assess repertoires. Whichever DNA sequence was most abundant in the deep sequencing data was defined as the immunodominant clone. CDR3 amino acid sequences were checked for sharing between subjects and were compared against published repertoires and the VDJdb database. The public reads were reprocessed in TCRdb via fastp at Q25 and MiXCR, keeping in-frame beta chains. Rows matching on CDR3 protein sequence are summarized as one entry with the most common DNA and genes. These V and J calls derive from TCRdb rather than the authors' analysis. For this sample the table gives over 200,000 distinct CDR3 sequences, of which about 59% were detected only once. Roughly 29% of the sample goes to the ten largest clones.

In the study, sorted CD4+ and CD8+ blood T cells from patients with severe aplastic anemia and from healthy subjects underwent deep sequencing of TCR repertoires. Ficoll-Paque density gradient centrifugation was used to isolate peripheral blood mononuclear cells. Before DNA extraction, CD4+ and CD8+ T cells were sorted by FACS or by magnetic beads. The rearranged segments are TRBV7-9 and TRBJ2-3, and perhaps TRBD2 as D gene, on 6 matching bases. The clonotype comes from a human donor in good health. Sequencing used sorted CD4+, CD8+, or CD8+CD57+ T cells (not recorded which) from PBMCs. The CDR3 region: CASSLEGADTQYF. The DNA sequence reads TGTGCCAGCAGCTTGGAGGGTGCAGATACGCAGTATTTT.